This entry lists 8 T cell receptor beta chains sequenced from one sample in a study of siplizumab effects on memory and regulatory T cells (dated by TCRdb to 2018 to 2020). Library generation was performed with the immunoSEQ multiplex PCR assay. Sourced from immuneACCESS, this table was stored by TCRdb with only in-frame sequences that have V and J called. A share of the clones is absent; for the studies checked, an unresolved V gene accounts for under half, and the remainder has no known explanation. The sample table records about 100,000 clones; 85% to 95% of these occur just once. The ten largest clones represent approximately 1.3% of the sample. Sample: non-Treg CD4+ T cells sorted from blood. In light of the paper, this sample's cell subset or site label describes: FACS-sorted unstimulated CD4+ non-regulatory T cells. The receptors were sampled from a human donor in good health.

The rearrangement joins TRBV7-6 to TRBJ2-5; unclear D gene. Germline lookup yields CDR1 SGHVS and CDR2 FNYEAQ. The CDR3 is 14 amino acids. Trimming took off 3 bases at V and 0 bases at J, with 8 bases between the two ends. CDR3: CASSLVANQETQYF. CDR3 in DNA: TGTGCCAGCAGCTTGGTCGCCAACCAAGAGACCCAGTACTTC. The complete variable domain, with remaining parts taken from reference TRBV7-6 and TRBJ2-5, reads GAGVSQSPRYKVTKRGQDVALRCDPISGHVSLYWYRQALGQGPEFLTYFNYEAQQDKSGLPNDRFSAERPEGSISTLTIQRTEQRDSAMYRCASSLVANQETQYFGPGTRLLVL.

The chain is built from TRBV5-8 and TRBJ2-7; weak D call: TRBD2 (5 bases). Germline CDR1 and CDR2: SGHTS and YDEGEE. The CDR3 loop spans 13 amino acids. Trimming left V 0 bases short and J 3 bases short, with 7 bases between. CDR3 loop: CASSLERIYEQYF. In DNA form, the CDR3 reads TGTGCCAGCAGCTTGGAGCGGATCTACGAGCAGTACTTC.

The chain combines TRBV5-4 with TRBJ1-5; D is perhaps TRBD1 (6 bases). This CDR3 has 15 amino acids. V gave up 0 bases and J gave up 0 bases, with 7 bases separating them. Germline CDR1 SGHNT, CDR2 YYREEE (reference sequence). CDR3 DNA: TGTGCCAGCAGCTTGGTAGGGGGTAGCAATCAGCCCCAGCATTTT. Translated: CASSLVGGSNQPQHF.

Details on this clone: Other DNA sequences in this specimen translate into the identical CDR3. The chain combines TRBV7-6 with TRBJ2-1; D might be TRBD2 (6 bases). This CDR3 comprises 13 residues. Germline V CDR1 and CDR2: SGHVS, FNYEAQ. Trimming shortened V by 6 bases and J by 10 bases, and 16 bases separated the two germline ends. This CDR3 reads CASRKGPGGEQFF. The DNA of the CDR3 is TGTGCCAGCAGGAAGGGTCCCGGAGGGGAGCAGTTCTTC. Variable domain in full (rest from reference TRBV7-6 and TRBJ2-1): GAGVSQSPRYKVTKRGQDVALRCDPISGHVSLYWYRQALGQGPEFLTYFNYEAQQDKSGLPNDRFSAERPEGSISTLTIQRTEQRDSAMYRCASRKGPGGEQFFGPGTRLTVL.

The chain couples TRBV19 to TRBJ2-5; 12 nucleotides agree with TRBD2. V dropped 5 bases and J dropped 4; count of bases not matched to a gene: 8. The germline V gene encodes CDR1 LNHDA and CDR2 SQIVND (reference sequence). CDR3 size: 16 residues. CDR3 protein: CASSPLAGGGGETQYF. In DNA, the CDR3 is TGTGCCAGTAGTCCACTAGCGGGAGGCGGGGGAGAGACCCAGTACTTC.

The CDR3 protein is CASSYRNPSYEQYF. The CDR3 nucleotides read TGTGCCAGCAGTTACAGGAACCCATCCTACGAGCAGTACTTC. The genes are TRBV27 and TRBJ2-7, with D perhaps TRBD1 (5 bases). CDR1 and CDR2 from the germline V gene are MNHEY and SMNVEV (reference sequence). V was cut by 4 bases and J by 1 base, with 11 bases left in between. This CDR3 has 14 amino acids.

This sequence joins TRBV29-1 and TRBJ2-7, with 7 bases matching TRBD2. The CDR3 spans 13 residues. The V and J ends lost 4 bases and 6 bases, in that order; junction bases with no gene match: 9. Per the germline V gene, CDR1 is SQVTM and CDR2 is ANQGSEA. CDR3 region: CSVGSGEGSEQYF. The CDR3 nucleotides are TGCAGCGTTGGTTCTGGGGAGGGTAGCGAGCAGTACTTC.

This chain uses TRBV19 with TRBJ2-7; D could derive from TRBD1 or TRBD2 (6 bases each). V shed 5 bases and J shed 6 bases, with 17 bases lying between them. This CDR3 is 14 amino acids long. Germline lookup yields CDR1 LNHDA and CDR2 SQIVND (reference sequence). This CDR3 reads CASSPRTIGGEQYF. The CDR3 coding sequence is TGTGCCAGTAGTCCCCGGACTATAGGGGGCGAGCAGTACTTC.